This TCR beta chain derives from a study of cytomegalovirus exposure and HLA in healthy donors. Study-level information: Counted in an early data release were 65 million to 100 million unique TCRs from HLA-typed donors. Notes on the study in general: With high specificity and sensitivity, the classifier reportedly diagnosed cytomegalovirus status. A later examination showed that TCR association rates differed by HLA locus, with DRB1 most and HLA-C fewest. Trimming of TCR beta V- and J-genes showed a link, identified in a later analysis, to a missense DCLRE1C variant.

This clone was found once. What it binds is unknown. The PCR contained 60 Vbeta and 13 Jbeta primers. Data came from immunoSEQ multiplex PCR; TCRdb stores just in-frame clones and leaves some out. The table includes around 150,000 clones, 65% to 85% detected once. The CDR3 length is 15 residues. Germline CDR1 reads KGHSH; CDR2 reads LQKENI. The V segment lost 5 bases and the J segment 3 bases; nucleotides outside the gene matches: 8. The V and J genes are TRBV18 and TRBJ2-7; the match to TRBD1 covers 9 bases. The TCR originated in a man aged 35-49 years in good health and CMV-seropositive. The source material was PBMCs. DNA of the CDR3: TGTGCCAGCTCAGCCGGGACAGGGAGTGTCTACGAGCAGTACTTC. It is translated as CASSAGTGSVYEQYF.